These 8 T cell receptor beta chains were sequenced from one sample in a study of regulatory T cells in long-lasting Graves disease. Time point meaning: newly diagnosed GD, antithyroid drugs for less than 3 months. PBMC-extracted RNA yielded the TCR library. Relying on iRepertoire HTBI primers and Arm-PCR of CDR3 regions, the team built TCR beta libraries. One entry per CDR3 protein results from TCRdb running MiXCR on the multiplex PCR reads. The data contain around 500,000 distinct CDR3 sequences, about 16% of them singletons. These data also formed part of another study, on T cells in Graves' hyperthyroidism and ophthalmopathy.

Here the sequenced sample was peripheral blood mononuclear cells (PBMCs), taken at new diagnosis, from a patient treated with antithyroid drugs. Source of these receptors: a woman between 40 and 65 years old with Graves disease.

V and J are TRBV12-3 or TRBV12-4 and TRBJ2-7, with 10 bases lining up with TRBD2. The V and J ends lost 6 bases and 7 bases, in that order; junction bases with no gene match: 3. This CDR3 spans 12 amino acids. The CDR3 DNA follows: TGTGCCAGCAGACTAGCGGGACTAGAGCAGTACTTC. Translating gives CASRLAGLEQYF.

This clonotype was detected ten times or more. The chain joins TRBV7-3 to TRBJ1-5; TRBD1 agrees at 7 bases. Germline V gives CDR1 SGHTA, CDR2 FQGTGA. This CDR3 comprises 18 residues. J was trimmed by 0 bases and V by 2 bases; bases with no gene match: 10. CDR3 protein: CASSLSGGDLYSNQPQHF. DNA for the CDR3: TGTGCCAGCAGCTTATCAGGGGGTGACCTGTATAGCAATCAGCCCCAGCATTTT.

The chain is built from TRBV10-2 and TRBJ2-5; D is ambiguous. CDR3 length equals 12 residues. The germline V gene has CDR1 WSHSY and CDR2 SAAADI. V shed 4 bases and J shed 5 bases, with 8 bases lying between them. The CDR3 nucleotides read TGCGCCAGCAGTGTTTCTCTGGAGACCCAGTACTTC. Its protein product is CASSVSLETQYF.

At least ten counts were recorded for this clonotype. The chain couples TRBV3-1 to TRBJ1-1; D remains ambiguous. The V and J ends lost 4 bases and 1 base respectively, with 10 bases between them. Germline CDR1 is LGHDT and CDR2 is YNNKEL (reference sequence). CDR3 size: 14 residues. The CDR3 here is CASSPGHGNTEAFF. The CDR3 bases are TGTGCCAGCAGCCCCGGGCATGGGAACACTGAAGCTTTCTTT.

The genes are TRBV4-1 and TRBJ1-1; a weak D match, TRBD1 (5 bases). CDR1 is MGHRA, CDR2 YSYEKL, per germline. There are 18 residues in the CDR3. Trimming took off 1 base at V and 2 bases at J, with 20 bases between the two ends. Written as DNA, the CDR3 is TGCGCCAGCAGCCAAGGGGGACGGAGGATGAATCCCAACACTGAAGCTTTCTTT. Encoded protein: CASSQGGRRMNPNTEAFF.

In this sample, this clonotype turned up many times. This chain connects TRBV3-1 to TRBJ1-3; no definite D call. This CDR3 contains 15 residues. Germline V gives CDR1 LGHDT, CDR2 YNNKEL (reference sequence). With 1 base removed from V and 4 bases from J, the gap between germline ends came to 11 bases. In DNA, the CDR3 is TGTGCCAGCAGCCAAGCGGCAGTGGCCGGAAACACCATATATTTT. As protein: CASSQAAVAGNTIYF.

This clonotype was detected a few times. The chain has TRBV7-6 and TRBJ1-5; 9 bases fit TRBD1. The CDR3 is made up of 17 amino acids. CDR1 and CDR2 from the germline V gene are SGHVS and FNYEAQ. The V segment lost 2 bases and the J segment 2 bases; nucleotides outside the gene matches: 7. This CDR3 reads CASSLTRDRARNQPQHF. CDR3 coding DNA: TGTGCCAGCAGCTTAACGAGGGACAGGGCTCGCAATCAGCCCCAGCATTTT.

This clonotype was observed many times. The chain uses TRBV18 and TRBJ1-5; D is possibly TRBD1 (6 bases). Germline V gene sequence: CDR1 KGHSH, CDR2 LQKENI. The CDR3 sequence is 13 residues long. V shed 0 bases and J shed 9 bases, with 9 bases lying between them. In DNA, the CDR3 is TGTGCCAGCTCACCACCAGGGGGGGGGCCCCAGCATTTT. Amino acid sequence: CASSPPGGGPQHF.